Below are 3 T cell receptor beta chains sequenced from a single sample in a study of human T cells and chemical hapten exposure. One entry per CDR3 protein, called by TCRdb with MiXCR from the RACE reads. The sample contains 85,000 to 95,000 distinct CDR3 sequences, approximately 8.2% of which appear only once. The time point was: healthy volunteer bleed at 2 weeks. The authors' total RNA extraction used unfractionated whole blood. Specimen: whole blood. These receptors originate from a female donor in good health. Some clones in this sample may be carry-over from other donors' samples.

In this sample, this clonotype turned up a few times. V and J are TRBV19 and TRBJ2-1; 13 bases map to TRBD2. V lost 4 bases to trimming and J lost 3 bases; unmatched junction nucleotides: 9. CDR3 length equals 18 residues. In germline, CDR1 is LNHDA, CDR2 SQIVND (reference sequence). CDR3: CASSTGTSGKWYYNEQFF. The CDR3 DNA is TGTGCCAGTAGTACTGGGACTAGCGGGAAGTGGTACTACAATGAGCAGTTCTTC.

The CDR3 DNA follows: TGTGCCAGCAGCCCCCGCTTAGCGGGAGGCACTGAAGCTTTCTTT. This gives the protein CASSPRLAGGTEAFF. The chain combines TRBV7-9 with TRBJ1-1; the D is unclear. In germline, CDR1 is SEHNR, CDR2 FQNEAQ (reference sequence). CDR3 size: 15 residues. V was clipped by 5 bases and J by 4 bases, with 17 bases between them.

This chain uses TRBV28 with TRBJ1-5, with TRBD1 identical over 9 bases. Trimming took 5 bases from V and 0 from J; bases not matched to a gene: 8. The CDR3 contains 17 residues. Germline V gene data show CDR1 as MDHEN and CDR2 as SYDVKM. CDR3 coding DNA: TGTGCCAGCAGTGTCGGGACAGGGAAAGGTAGCAATCAGCCCCAGCATTTT. Residues: CASSVGTGKGSNQPQHF.